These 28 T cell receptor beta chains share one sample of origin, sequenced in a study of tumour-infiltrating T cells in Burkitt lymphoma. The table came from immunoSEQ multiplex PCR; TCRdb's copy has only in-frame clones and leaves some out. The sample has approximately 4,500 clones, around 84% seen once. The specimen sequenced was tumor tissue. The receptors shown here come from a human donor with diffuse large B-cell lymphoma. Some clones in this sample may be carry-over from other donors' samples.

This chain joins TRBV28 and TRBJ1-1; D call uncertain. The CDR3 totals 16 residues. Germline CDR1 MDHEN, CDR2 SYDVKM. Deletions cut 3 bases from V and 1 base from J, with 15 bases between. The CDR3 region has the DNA TGTGCCAGCAGTTTCTCGCTCCGCCGAGGGAACACTGAAGCTTTCTTT. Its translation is CASSFSLRRGNTEAFF.

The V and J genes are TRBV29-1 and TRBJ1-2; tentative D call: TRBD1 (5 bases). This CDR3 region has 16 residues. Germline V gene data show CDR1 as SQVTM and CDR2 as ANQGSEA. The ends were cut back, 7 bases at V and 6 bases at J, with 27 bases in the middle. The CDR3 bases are TGCAGCGCCTTCTTTAGGGACGGACGATCTTGGGATGGCTACACCTTC. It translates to CSAFFRDGRSWDGYTF.

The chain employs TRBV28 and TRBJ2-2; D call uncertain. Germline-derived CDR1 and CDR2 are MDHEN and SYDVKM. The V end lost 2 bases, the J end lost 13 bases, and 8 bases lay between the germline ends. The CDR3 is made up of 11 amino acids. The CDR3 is CASSLGNWLFF. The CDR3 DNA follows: TGTGCCAGCAGTTTAGGTAACTGGCTGTTTTTT.

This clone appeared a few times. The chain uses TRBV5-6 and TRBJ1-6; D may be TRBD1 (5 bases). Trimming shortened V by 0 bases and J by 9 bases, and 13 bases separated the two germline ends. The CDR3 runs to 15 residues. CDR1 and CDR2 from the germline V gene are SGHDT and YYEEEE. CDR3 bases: TGTGCCAGCAGCTTGGTGGCCATGGGGGGTTCACCCCTCCACTTT. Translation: CASSLVAMGGSPLHF.

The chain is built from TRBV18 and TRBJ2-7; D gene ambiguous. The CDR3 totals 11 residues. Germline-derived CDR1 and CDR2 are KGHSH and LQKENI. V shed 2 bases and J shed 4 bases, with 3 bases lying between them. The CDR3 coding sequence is TGTGCCAGCTCACCAGGGTACGAGCAGTACTTC. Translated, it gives CASSPGYEQYF.

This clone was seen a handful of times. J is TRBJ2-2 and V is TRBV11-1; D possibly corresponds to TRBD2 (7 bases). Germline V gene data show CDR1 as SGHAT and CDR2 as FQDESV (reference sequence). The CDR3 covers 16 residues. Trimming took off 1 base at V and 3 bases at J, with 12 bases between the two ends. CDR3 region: CASSLGGGYDTGELFF. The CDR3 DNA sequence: TGTGCCAGCAGCTTAGGGGGGGGCTACGACACCGGGGAGCTGTTTTTT.

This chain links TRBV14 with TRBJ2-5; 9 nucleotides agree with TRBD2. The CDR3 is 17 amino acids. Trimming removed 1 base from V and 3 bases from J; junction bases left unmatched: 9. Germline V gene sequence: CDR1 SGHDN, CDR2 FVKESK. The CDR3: CASSQGSGSPVKETQYF. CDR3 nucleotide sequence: TGTGCCAGCAGCCAAGGTAGCGGGAGTCCTGTCAAAGAGACCCAGTACTTC.

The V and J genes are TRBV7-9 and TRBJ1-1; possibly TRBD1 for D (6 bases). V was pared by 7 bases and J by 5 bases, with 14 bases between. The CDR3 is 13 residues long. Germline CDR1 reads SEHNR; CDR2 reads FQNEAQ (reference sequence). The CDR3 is CASTKGEETEAFF. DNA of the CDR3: TGTGCCAGCACCAAGGGGGAAGAAACTGAAGCTTTCTTT.

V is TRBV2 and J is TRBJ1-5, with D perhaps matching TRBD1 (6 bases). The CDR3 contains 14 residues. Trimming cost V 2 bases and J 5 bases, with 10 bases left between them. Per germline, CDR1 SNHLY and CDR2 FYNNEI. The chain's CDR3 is CASSEQGRDQPQHF. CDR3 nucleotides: TGTGCCAGCAGTGAACAGGGGAGAGATCAGCCCCAGCATTTT.

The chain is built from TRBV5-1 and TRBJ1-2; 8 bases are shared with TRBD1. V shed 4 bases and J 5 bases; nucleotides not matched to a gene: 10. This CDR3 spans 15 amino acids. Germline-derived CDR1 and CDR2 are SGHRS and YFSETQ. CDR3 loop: CASSPLDRAKYGYTF. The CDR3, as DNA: TGCGCCAGCAGCCCCCTGGACAGGGCGAAGTATGGCTACACCTTC.

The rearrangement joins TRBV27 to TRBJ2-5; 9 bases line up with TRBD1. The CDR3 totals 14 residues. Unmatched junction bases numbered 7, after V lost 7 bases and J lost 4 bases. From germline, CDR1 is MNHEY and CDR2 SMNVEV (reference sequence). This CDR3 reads CASKGQGRRETQYF. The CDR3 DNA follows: TGTGCCAGCAAGGGACAGGGTCGTCGAGAGACCCAGTACTTC.

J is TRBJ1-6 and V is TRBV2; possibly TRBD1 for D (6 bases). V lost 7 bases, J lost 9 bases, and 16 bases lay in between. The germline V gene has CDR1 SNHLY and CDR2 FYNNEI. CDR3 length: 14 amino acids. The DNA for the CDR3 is TGTGCCAGCACTCGGACAGCCTCCGTTTCACCCCTCCACTTT. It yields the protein CASTRTASVSPLHF.

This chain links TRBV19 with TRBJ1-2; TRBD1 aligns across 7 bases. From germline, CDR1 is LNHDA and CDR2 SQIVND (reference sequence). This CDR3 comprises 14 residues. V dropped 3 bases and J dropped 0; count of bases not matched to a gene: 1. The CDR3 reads CASSIGTANYGYTF. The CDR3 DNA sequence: TGTGCCAGTAGTATCGGGACAGCTAACTATGGCTACACCTTC.

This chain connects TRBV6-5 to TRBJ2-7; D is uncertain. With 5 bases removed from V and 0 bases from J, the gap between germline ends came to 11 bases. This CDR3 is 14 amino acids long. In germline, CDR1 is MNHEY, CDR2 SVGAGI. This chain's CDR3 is CASSPRADSYEQYF. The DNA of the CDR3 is TGTGCCAGCAGTCCCCGGGCAGACTCCTACGAGCAGTACTTC.

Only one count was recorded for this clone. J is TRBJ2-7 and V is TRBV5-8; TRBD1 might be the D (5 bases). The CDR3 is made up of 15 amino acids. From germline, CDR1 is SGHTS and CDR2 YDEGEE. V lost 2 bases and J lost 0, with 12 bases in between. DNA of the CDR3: TGTGCCAGCAGCTTCATAGACAGAAACTCCTACGAGCAGTACTTC. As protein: CASSFIDRNSYEQYF.

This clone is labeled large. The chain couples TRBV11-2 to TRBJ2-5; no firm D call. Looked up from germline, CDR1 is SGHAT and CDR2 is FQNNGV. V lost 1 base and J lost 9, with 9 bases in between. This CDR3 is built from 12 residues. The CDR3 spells CASSLVELAQYF. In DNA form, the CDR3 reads TGTGCCAGCAGCTTAGTGGAGTTGGCCCAGTACTTC.

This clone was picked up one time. Here the CDR3 DNA reads TGTGCCATCAGTGAGAAAGCGGGGGTCGGCACAGATACGCAGTATTTT. This translates into CAISEKAGVGTDTQYF. V and J are TRBV10-3 and TRBJ2-3; 8 nucleotides match TRBD2. This CDR3 has 16 amino acids. The germline gives CDR1 ENHRY, CDR2 SYGVKD. The J segment lost 1 base and the V segment lost 2 bases, leaving 5 bases of the junction unmatched.

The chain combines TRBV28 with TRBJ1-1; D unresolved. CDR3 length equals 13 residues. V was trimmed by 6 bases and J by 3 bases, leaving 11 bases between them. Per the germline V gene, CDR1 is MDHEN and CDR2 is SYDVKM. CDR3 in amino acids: CASRGPSHTEAFF. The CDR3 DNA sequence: TGTGCCAGCAGAGGGCCCAGTCACACTGAAGCTTTCTTT. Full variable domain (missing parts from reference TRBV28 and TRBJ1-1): DVKVTQSSRYLVKRTGEKVFLECVQDMDHENMFWYRQDPGLGLRLIYFSYDVKMKEKGDIPEGYSVSREKKERFSLILESASTNQTSMYLCASRGPSHTEAFFGQGTRLTVV.

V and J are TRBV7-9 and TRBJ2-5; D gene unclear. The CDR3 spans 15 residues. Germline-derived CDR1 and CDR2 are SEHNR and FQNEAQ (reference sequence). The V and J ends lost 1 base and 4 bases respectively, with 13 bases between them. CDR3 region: CASSLGLSVGETQYF. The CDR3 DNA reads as TGTGCCAGCAGCTTAGGGCTCTCGGTGGGAGAGACCCAGTACTTC.

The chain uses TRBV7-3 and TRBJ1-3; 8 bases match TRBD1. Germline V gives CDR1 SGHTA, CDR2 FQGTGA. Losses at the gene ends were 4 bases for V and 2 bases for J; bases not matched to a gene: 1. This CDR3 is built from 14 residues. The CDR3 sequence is CASSSTGAGNTIYF. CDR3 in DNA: TGTGCCAGCAGCTCGACAGGGGCTGGAAACACCATATATTTT. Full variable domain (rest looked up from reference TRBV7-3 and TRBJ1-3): GAGVSQTPSNKVTEKGKYVELRCDPISGHTALYWYRQSLGQGPEFLIYFQGTGAADDSGLPNDRFFAVRPEGSVSTLKIQRTERGDSAVYLCASSSTGAGNTIYFGEGSWLTVV.

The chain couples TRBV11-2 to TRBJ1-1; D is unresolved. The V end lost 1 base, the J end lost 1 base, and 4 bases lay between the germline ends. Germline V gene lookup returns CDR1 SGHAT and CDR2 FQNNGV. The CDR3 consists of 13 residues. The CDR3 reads CASSLGENTEAFF. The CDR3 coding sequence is TGTGCCAGCAGCTTAGGAGAGAACACTGAAGCTTTCTTT.

CDR3 in DNA: TGTGCCAGCTCACCCTCGGCGGGTCAACTAGGGGTAGCTTTCTTT. Translated: CASSPSAGQLGVAFF. The chain joins TRBV18 to TRBJ1-1, with D perhaps TRBD1 (5 bases). There are 15 residues in the CDR3. Trimming cost V 3 bases and J 10 bases, with 21 bases left between them. Germline CDR1 and CDR2: KGHSH and LQKENI.

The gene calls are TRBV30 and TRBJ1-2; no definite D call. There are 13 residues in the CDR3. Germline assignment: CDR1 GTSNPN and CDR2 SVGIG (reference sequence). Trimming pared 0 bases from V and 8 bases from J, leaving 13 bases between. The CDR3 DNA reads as TGTGCCTGGAGTGTCGACCCAATCTGGGGCTACACCTTC. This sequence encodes CAWSVDPIWGYTF.

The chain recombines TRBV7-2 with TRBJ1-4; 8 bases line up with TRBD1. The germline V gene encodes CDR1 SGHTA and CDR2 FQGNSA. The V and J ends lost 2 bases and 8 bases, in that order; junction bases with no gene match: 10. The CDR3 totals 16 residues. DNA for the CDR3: TGTGCCAGCAGCTTACGTCCAGGGGGCGGGATCGAAAAACTGTTTTTT. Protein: CASSLRPGGGIEKLFF.

The CDR3 region has the DNA TGTGCCCATGGGGCCCACTACGAGCAGTACTTC. Encoded protein: CAHGAHYEQYF. The J gene is TRBJ2-7, the V gene TRBV10-3; D may be TRBD1 (5 bases). V lost 11 bases, J lost 3 bases, and 11 bases lay in between. The CDR3 is 11 residues long. Germline lookup yields CDR1 ENHRY and CDR2 SYGVKD.

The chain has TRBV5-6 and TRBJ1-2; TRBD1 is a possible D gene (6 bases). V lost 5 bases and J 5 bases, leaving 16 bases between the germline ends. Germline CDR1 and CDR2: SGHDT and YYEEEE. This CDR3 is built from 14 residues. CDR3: CASSSDRMGYGYTF. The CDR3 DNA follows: TGTGCCAGCAGTTCCGACAGGATGGGATATGGCTACACCTTC.

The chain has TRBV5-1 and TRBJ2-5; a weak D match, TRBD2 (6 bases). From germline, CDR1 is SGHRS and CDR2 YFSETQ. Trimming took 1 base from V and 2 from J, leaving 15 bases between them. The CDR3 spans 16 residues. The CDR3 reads CASSLSVRGKQETQYF. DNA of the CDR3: TGCGCCAGCAGCTTGTCGGTTCGGGGGAAGCAAGAGACCCAGTACTTC.

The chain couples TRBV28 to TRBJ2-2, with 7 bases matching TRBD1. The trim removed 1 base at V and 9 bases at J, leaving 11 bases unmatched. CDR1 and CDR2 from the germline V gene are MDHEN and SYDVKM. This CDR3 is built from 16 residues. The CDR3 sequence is CASSLLGTALTRELFF. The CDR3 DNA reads TGTGCCAGCAGTTTATTGGGGACAGCCCTTACGAGGGAGCTGTTTTTT.